This section outlines one T cell receptor (beta chain) sequence together with its context. This sample is drawn from a study of blood T cell repertoires in COVID-19. Study-wide background: Sources were T cells, B-cell-depleted T cells, or PBMCs; the material itself was cDNA or gDNA.

Original handling: Amplification of reference gene primers provided the estimated nucleated cell counts. The method was immunoSEQ multiplex PCR; TCRdb's version includes in-frame clones alone and lacks a portion of them. That table gives V, J and clone size, and the DNA gave D and trimming. The sample contains about 430,000 clones, roughly 90% of which appear only once. The V and J ends lost 3 bases and 7 bases respectively, with 18 bases between them. Germline CDR1 is MDHEN and CDR2 is SYDVKM. This CDR3 region has 15 residues. Categorization into cohorts depended on clinical history that participants reported. It was within 2 weeks before study entry that exposed participants met a COVID-19 case.

This clonotype was sampled from a woman between 18 and 29 years old who had been exposed to COVID-19. This sequence joins TRBV28 and TRBJ1-2; D remains unclear. Sequenced input: PBMCs or T cells enriched from blood (not recorded which). CDR3 DNA: TGTGCCAGCAGTTTTTGGGCTGTACCGGTGGGTGGCTACACCTTC. It yields the protein CASSFWAVPVGGYTF.